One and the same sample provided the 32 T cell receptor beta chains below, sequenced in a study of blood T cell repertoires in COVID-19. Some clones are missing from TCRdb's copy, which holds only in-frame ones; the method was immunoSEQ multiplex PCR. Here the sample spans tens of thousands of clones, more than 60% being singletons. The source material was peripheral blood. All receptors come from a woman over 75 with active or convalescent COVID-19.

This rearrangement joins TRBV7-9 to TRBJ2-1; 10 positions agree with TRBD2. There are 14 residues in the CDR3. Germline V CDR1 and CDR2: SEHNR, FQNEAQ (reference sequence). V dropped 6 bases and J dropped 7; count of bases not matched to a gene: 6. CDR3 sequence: CASRISGGLNEQFF. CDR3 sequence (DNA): TGTGCCAGCAGGATTAGCGGGGGGTTGAATGAGCAGTTCTTC.

CDR3 sequence (DNA): TGTGCCAGCAGTCCTATTGACCCAAGCGTGAGCTCCTACAATGAGCAGTTCTTC. Translating gives CASSPIDPSVSSYNEQFF. V is TRBV27 and J is TRBJ2-1; D is ambiguous. The germline V gene has CDR1 MNHEY and CDR2 SMNVEV (reference sequence). V lost 5 bases and J lost 0, with 20 bases in between. The CDR3 is 18 residues long.

CDR3 nucleotide sequence: TGCAGCGTTGACCGGGACAGGGACTATGGCTACACCTTC. It encodes CSVDRDRDYGYTF. This chain links TRBV29-1 with TRBJ1-2; 9 bases map to TRBD1. The germline V gene encodes CDR1 SQVTM and CDR2 ANQGSEA. The CDR3 runs 13 residues. Germline trimming cut 3 bases from V and 3 bases from J; bases unmatched to any gene: 2.

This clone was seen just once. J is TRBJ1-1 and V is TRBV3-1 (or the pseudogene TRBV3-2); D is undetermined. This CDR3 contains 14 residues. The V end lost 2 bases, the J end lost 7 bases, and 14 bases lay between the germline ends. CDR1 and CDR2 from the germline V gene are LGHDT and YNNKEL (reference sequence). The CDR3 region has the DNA TGTGCCAGCAGCCAAAGTATCGGATCGGGTGAAGCTTTCTTT. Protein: CASSQSIGSGEAFF.

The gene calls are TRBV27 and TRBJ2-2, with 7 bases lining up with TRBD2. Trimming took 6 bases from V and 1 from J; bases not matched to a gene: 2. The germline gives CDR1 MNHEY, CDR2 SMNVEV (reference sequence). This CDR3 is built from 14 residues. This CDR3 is CASSWEGNTGELFF. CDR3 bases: TGTGCCAGCAGCTGGGAGGGGAACACCGGGGAGCTGTTTTTT.

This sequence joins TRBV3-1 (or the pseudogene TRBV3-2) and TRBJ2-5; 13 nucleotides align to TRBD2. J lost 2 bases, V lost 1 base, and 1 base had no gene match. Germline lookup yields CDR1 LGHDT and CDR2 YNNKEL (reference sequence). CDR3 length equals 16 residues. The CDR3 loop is CASSQGLAGGQETQYF. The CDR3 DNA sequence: TGTGCCAGCAGCCAAGGACTAGCGGGGGGTCAAGAGACCCAGTACTTC.

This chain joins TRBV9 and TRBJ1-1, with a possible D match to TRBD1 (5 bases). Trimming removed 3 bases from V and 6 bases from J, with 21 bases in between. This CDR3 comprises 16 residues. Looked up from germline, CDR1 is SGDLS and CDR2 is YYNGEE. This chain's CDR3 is CASSDPPGDRGSEAFF. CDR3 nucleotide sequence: TGTGCCAGCAGCGACCCCCCGGGGGACCGGGGCTCTGAAGCTTTCTTT.

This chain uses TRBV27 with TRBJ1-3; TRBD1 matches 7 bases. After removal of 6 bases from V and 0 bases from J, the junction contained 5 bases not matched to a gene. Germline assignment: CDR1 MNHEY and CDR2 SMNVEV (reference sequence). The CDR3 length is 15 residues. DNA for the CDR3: TGTGCCAGCAGCCCGACAGGGAACTCTGGAAACACCATATATTTT. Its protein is CASSPTGNSGNTIYF.

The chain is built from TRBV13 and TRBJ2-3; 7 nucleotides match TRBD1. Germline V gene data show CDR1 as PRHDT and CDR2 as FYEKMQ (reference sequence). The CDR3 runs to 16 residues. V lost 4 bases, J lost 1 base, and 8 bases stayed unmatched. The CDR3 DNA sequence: TGTGCCAGCAGCTCAAATCGCGGACAGGGCACAGATACGCAGTATTTT. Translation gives CASSSNRGQGTDTQYF.

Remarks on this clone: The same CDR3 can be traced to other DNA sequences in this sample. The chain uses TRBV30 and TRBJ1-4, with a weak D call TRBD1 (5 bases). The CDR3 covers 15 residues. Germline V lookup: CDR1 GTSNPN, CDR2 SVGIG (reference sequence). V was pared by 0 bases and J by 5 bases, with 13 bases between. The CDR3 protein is CAWSVGAGLNEKLFF. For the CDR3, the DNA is TGTGCCTGGAGTGTCGGGGCAGGACTAAATGAAAAACTGTTTTTT.

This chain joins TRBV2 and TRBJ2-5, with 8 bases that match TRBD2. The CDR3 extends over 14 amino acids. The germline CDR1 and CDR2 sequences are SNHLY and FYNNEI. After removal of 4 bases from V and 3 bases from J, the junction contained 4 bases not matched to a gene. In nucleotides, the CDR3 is TGTGCCAGCAGTGGTAATAGCGGGGAAGAGACCCAGTACTTC. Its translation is CASSGNSGEETQYF.

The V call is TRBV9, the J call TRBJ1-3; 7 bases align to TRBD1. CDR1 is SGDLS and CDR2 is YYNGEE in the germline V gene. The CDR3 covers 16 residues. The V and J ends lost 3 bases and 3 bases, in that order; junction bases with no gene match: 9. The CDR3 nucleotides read TGTGCCAGCAGCGCCAAGAGACAGGGAGATGGAAACACCATATATTTT. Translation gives CASSAKRQGDGNTIYF.

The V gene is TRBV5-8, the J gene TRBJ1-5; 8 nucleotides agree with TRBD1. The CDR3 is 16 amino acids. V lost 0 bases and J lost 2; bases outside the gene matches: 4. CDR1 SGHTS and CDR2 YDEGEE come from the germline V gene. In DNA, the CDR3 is TGTGCCAGCAGCTTGGTAGTGACAGGGGGCAATCAGCCCCAGCATTTT. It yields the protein CASSLVVTGGNQPQHF.

For the CDR3, the DNA is TGCGCCAGCAGCTTGGCCAGTTCGGGGTATAGTGGCTACACCTTC. This translates into CASSLASSGYSGYTF. V gene TRBV5-1 combines with J gene TRBJ1-2; D gene unclear. V lost 0 bases to trimming and J lost 7 bases, with 16 bases between them. CDR1 SGHRS and CDR2 YFSETQ come from the germline V gene. The CDR3 sequence is 15 residues long.

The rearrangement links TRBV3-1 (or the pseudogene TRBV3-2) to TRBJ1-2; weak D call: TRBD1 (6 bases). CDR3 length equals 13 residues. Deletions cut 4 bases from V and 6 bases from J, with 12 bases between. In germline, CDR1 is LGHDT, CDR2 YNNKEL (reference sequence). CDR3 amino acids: CASSLDRYHGYTF. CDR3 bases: TGTGCCAGCAGCCTGGACAGATACCATGGCTACACCTTC.

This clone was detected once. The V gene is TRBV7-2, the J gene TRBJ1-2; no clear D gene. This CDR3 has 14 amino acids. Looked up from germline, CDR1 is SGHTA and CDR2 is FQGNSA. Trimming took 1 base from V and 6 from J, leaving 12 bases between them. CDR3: CASSLEARTNGYTF. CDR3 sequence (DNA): TGTGCCAGCAGCTTAGAGGCCAGAACTAATGGCTACACCTTC.

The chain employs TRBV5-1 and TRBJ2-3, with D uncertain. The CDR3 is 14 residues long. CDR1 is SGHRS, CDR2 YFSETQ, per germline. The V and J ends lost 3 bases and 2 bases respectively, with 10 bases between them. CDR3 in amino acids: CASSSAQDTDTQYF. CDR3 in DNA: TGCGCCAGCAGCTCTGCCCAGGACACAGATACGCAGTATTTT.

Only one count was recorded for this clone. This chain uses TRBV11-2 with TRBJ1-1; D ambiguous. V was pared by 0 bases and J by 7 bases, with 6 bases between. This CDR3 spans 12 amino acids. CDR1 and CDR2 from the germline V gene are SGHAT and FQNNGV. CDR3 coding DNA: TGTGCCAGCAGCTTAGAGGCGGGTGAAGCTTTCTTT. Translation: CASSLEAGEAFF.

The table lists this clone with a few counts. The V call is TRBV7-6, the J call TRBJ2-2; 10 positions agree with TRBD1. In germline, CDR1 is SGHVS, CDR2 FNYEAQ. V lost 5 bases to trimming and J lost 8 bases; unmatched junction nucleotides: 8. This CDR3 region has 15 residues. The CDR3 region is CASSPGTGVAGELFF. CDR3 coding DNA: TGTGCCAGCAGCCCCGGGACAGGGGTTGCGGGGGAGCTGTTTTTT. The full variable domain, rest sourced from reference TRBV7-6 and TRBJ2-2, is GAGVSQSPRYKVTKRGQDVALRCDPISGHVSLYWYRQALGQGPEFLTYFNYEAQQDKSGLPNDRFSAERPEGSISTLTIQRTEQRDSAMYRCASSPGTGVAGELFFGEGSRLTVL.

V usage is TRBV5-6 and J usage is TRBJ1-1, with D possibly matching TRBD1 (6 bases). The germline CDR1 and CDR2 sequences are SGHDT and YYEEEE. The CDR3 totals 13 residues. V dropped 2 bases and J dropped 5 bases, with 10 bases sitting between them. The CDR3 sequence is CASSLGRGTEAFF. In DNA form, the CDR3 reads TGTGCCAGCAGCTTAGGTAGGGGGACTGAAGCTTTCTTT. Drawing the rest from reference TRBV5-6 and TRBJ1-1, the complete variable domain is DAGVTQSPTHLIKTRGQQVTLRCSPKSGHDTVSWYQQALGQGPQFIFQYYEEEERQRGNFPDRFSGHQFPNYSSELNVNALLLGDSALYLCASSLGRGTEAFFGQGTRLTVV.

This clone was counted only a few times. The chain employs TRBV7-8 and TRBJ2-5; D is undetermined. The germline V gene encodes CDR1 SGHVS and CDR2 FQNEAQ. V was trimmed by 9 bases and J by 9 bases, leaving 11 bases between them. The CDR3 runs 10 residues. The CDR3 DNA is TGTGCCAGGGGCCTTTGGGCCCAGTACTTC. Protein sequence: CARGLWAQYF.

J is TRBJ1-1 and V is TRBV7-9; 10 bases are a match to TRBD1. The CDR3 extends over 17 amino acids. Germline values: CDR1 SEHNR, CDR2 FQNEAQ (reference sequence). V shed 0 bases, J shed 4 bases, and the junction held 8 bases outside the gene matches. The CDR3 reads CASSLAVTGGAGTEAFF. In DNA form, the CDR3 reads TGTGCCAGCAGCTTAGCGGTGACAGGGGGCGCGGGCACTGAAGCTTTCTTT.

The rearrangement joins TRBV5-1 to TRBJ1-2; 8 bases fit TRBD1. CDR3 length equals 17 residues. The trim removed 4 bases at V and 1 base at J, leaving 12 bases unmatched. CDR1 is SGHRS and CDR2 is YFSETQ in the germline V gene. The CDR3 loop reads CASSGGIRGPGNYGYTF. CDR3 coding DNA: TGCGCCAGCAGCGGAGGAATCAGGGGGCCGGGTAACTATGGCTACACCTTC.

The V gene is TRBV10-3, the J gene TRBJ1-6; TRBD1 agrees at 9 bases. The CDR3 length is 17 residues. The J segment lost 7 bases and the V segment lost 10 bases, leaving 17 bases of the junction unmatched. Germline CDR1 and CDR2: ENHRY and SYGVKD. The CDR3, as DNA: TGTGCCACCGCGCCCACACAGGGGGCCATATGGAATTCACCCCTCCACTTT. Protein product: CATAPTQGAIWNSPLHF.

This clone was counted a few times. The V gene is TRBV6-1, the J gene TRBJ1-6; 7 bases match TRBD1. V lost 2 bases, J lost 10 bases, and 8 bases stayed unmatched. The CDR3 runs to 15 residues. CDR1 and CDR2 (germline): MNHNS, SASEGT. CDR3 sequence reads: CASSESRQGRSPLHF. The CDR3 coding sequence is TGTGCCAGCAGTGAATCCCGACAGGGTCGGTCACCCCTCCACTTT.

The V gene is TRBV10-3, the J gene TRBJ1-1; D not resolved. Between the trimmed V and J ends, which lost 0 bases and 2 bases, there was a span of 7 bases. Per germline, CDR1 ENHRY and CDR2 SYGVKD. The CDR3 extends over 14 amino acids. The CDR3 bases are TGTGCCATCAGTGAGTCCACAATTAACACTGAAGCTTTCTTT. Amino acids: CAISESTINTEAFF.

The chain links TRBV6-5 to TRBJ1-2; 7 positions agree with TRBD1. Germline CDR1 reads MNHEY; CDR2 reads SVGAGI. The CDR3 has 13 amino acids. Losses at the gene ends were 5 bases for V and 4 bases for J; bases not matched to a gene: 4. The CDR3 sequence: CASSTDRVYGYTF. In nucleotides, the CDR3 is TGTGCCAGCAGTACCGACAGGGTCTATGGCTACACCTTC.

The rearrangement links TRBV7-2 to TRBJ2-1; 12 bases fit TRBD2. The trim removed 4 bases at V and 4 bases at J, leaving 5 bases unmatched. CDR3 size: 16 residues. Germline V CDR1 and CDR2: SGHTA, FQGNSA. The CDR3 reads CASSSRLAGAYNEQFF. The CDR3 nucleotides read TGTGCCAGCAGCTCCAGACTAGCGGGGGCGTACAATGAGCAGTTCTTC. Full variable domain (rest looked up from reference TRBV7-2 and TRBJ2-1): GAGVSQSPSNKVTEKGKDVELRCDPISGHTALYWYRQSLGQGLEFLIYFQGNSAPDKSGLPSDRFSAERTGGSVSTLTIQRTQQEDSAVYLCASSSRLAGAYNEQFFGPGTRLTVL.

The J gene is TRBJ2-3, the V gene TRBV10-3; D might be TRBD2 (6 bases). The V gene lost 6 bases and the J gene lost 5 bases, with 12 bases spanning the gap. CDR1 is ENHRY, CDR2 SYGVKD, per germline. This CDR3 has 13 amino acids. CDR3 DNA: TGTGCCATCAGGGGACTGGTAGTAGATACGCAGTATTTT. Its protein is CAIRGLVVDTQYF.

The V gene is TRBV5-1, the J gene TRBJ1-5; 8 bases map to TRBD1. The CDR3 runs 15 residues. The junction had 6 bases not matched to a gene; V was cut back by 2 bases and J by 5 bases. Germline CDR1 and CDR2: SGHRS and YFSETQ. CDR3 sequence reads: CASSFQGAVDQPQHF. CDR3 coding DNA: TGCGCCAGCAGCTTCCAGGGGGCTGTGGATCAGCCCCAGCATTTT.

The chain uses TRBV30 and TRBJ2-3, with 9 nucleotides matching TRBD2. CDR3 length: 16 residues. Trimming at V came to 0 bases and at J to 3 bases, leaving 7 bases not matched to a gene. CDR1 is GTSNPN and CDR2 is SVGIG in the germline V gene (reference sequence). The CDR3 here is CAWSVGLAGATDTQYF. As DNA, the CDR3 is TGTGCCTGGAGTGTGGGATTAGCGGGGGCTACAGATACGCAGTATTTT.

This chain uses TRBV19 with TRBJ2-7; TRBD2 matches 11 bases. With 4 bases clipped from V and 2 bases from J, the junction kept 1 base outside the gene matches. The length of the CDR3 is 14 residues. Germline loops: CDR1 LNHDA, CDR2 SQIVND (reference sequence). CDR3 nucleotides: TGTGCCAGTAGTACTAGCGGGGGGACCTACGAGCAGTACTTC. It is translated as CASSTSGGTYEQYF.